A selection of T cell receptor beta chains follows, all from one sample in a study of regulatory T cells in long-lasting Graves disease. TCRdb used MiXCR to reprocess the multiplex PCR reads, holding one entry per CDR3 protein. The sample contains about 470,000 distinct CDR3 sequences, around 21% of which appear only once. The sequenced sample was peripheral blood mononuclear cells (PBMCs), obtained when the disease was refractory, from a patient treated with antithyroid drugs. The receptor set was obtained from a female donor with Graves disease. The CDR3 runs from the conserved cysteine through the conserved F or W. D genes are given only for firm matches. For some rows the clone size is stated as once, few or many, or as a class when expanded; others skip it.

clone_size	d_call	v_call	j_call	cdr3_nt	cdr3_aa
.	TRBD2	TRBV19	TRBJ2-3	TGTGCCAGTAGGCTAGCGGGAGGGGCGGTAGATACGCAGTATTTT	CASRLAGGAVDTQYF
.	TRBD2	TRBV30	TRBJ2-2	TGTGCCTGGAGTGTAGTCATAGCGGGAGGGCCGAAGGGGGAGCTGTTTTTT	CAWSVVIAGGPKGELFF
few	TRBD2	TRBV10-2	TRBJ2-5	TGCGCCAGCTGTAGACTAGCGGGAGGGCCGGGGACCCAGTACTTC	CASCRLAGGPGTQYF
once	.	TRBV27	TRBJ2-1	TGTGCCAGCAGCTTAAGGAGAGGGTACAATGAGCAGTTCTTC	CASSLRRGYNEQFF
many	.	TRBV28	TRBJ2-7	TGTGCCAGCAGTCCCCGGGTAGAACGCTTCACCTACGAGCAGTACTTC	CASSPRVERFTYEQYF
.	.	TRBV5-1	TRBJ2-6	TGCGCCAGCAGCCAGCCGGATACTGGGGCCAACGTCCTGACTTTC	CASSQPDTGANVLTF
.	.	TRBV6-1	TRBJ2-5	TGTGCCAGCAGGCCCCAGGGGGGACCTCAAGAGACCCAGTACTTC	CASRPQGGPQETQYF
many	.	TRBV7-8	TRBJ1-2	TGTGCCAGCAGCTCCGGGGCTGGCTACACCTTC	CASSSGAGYTF
few	.	TRBV7-2	TRBJ2-6	TGTGCCAGCAGCTTTGCCATCTCTGGGGCCAACGTCCTGACTTTC	CASSFAISGANVLTF
many	.	TRBV3-1	TRBJ2-7	TGTGCCAGCAGCCAAGGGTCGAGGAGCGAGCAGTACTTC	CASSQGSRSEQYF
few	.	TRBV5-1	TRBJ2-5	TGCGCCAGCAGCGACAGAGAGAGGGGAGAGACCCAGTACTTC	CASSDRERGETQYF
many	TRBD1	TRBV7-9	TRBJ2-7	TGTGCCAGCAGCGAGACAGGGGGCAGGAGGGGATCCTACGAGCAGTACTTC	CASSETGGRRGSYEQYF
few	.	TRBV5-5	TRBJ1-5	TGTGCCAGCAGCCCAAGCCCGGGTGGAGATCAGCCCCAGCATTTT	CASSPSPGGDQPQHF
few	TRBD1	TRBV2	TRBJ1-1	TGTGCCAGCAGTGAAAGTAAGAGGACAGGGATTACTGAAGCTTTCTTT	CASSESKRTGITEAFF
.	.	TRBV4-1	TRBJ1-1	TGCGCCAGCAGCCAAGATAGGGGACGGCTGGGCACTGAAGCTTTCTTT	CASSQDRGRLGTEAFF
many	.	TRBV6-1	TRBJ2-5	TGTGCCAGCAGTGATAACGGGGGGCCCCAAGAGACCCAGTACTTC	CASSDNGGPQETQYF
.	.	TRBV29-1	TRBJ2-6	TGCAGCGCGGAAACTGGGGCCAACGTCCTGACTTTC	CSAETGANVLTF
few	TRBD1	TRBV7-9	TRBJ2-7	TGTGCCAGCAGCCTAGACGGGGACAGGGATGAGCAGTACTTC	CASSLDGDRDEQYF
.	.	TRBV20-1	TRBJ2-7	TGCAGTGCTAGTCCCTTAGGACAGCCTTACGAGCAGTACTTC	CSASPLGQPYEQYF
.	.	TRBV9	TRBJ2-7	TGTGCCAGCAGCGTGGGAGTAGCAGGGGAGCAGTACTTC	CASSVGVAGEQYF
.	.	TRBV11-3	TRBJ1-6	TGTGCCAGCAGCTTAGACACGGGCTATTCACCCCTCCACTTT	CASSLDTGYSPLHF
many	TRBD1	TRBV28	TRBJ1-6	TGTGCCAGCAGTTCAATCGTGGGCAGGGGGAGATACTCCTATAATTCACCCCTCCACTTT	CASSSIVGRGRYSYNSPLHF
many	.	TRBV10-3	TRBJ2-5	TGTGCCATCAGAAATACGCGGGATCAAGAGACCCAGTACTTC	CAIRNTRDQETQYF
once	.	TRBV12-5	TRBJ2-3	TGTGCTAGTGGTTTGGTACTATCACAGGGAATACTTACACCCTACACAGATACGCAGTATTTT	CASGLVLSQGILTPYTDTQYF
few	.	TRBV5-1	TRBJ2-7	TGCGCCAGCAGCTTCAGAGGCGCCGAGCAGTACTTC	CASSFRGAEQYF
many	.	TRBV6-1	TRBJ1-2	TGTGCCAGCAGTCAACAGGAAAACTATGGCTACACCTTC	CASSQQENYGYTF
once	.	TRBV7-3	TRBJ2-7	TGTGCCAGCAGTTTTTCGCGGATCGGACAGCCCGACTCCTACGAGCAGTACTTC	CASSFSRIGQPDSYEQYF
.	.	TRBV25-1	TRBJ2-7	TGTGCCAGCAGTGAACCCGGGACAGAGCAGTACTTC	CASSEPGTEQYF
.	.	TRBV7-9	TRBJ2-7	TGTGCCAGCAGCGGATACGGTCGGTCTTCCTACGAGCAGTACTTC	CASSGYGRSSYEQYF
few	.	TRBV28	TRBJ1-6	TGTGCCAGCAGCCTTTATTGGGTCAGTGATTTCAATTCACCCCTCCACTTT	CASSLYWVSDFNSPLHF
many	.	TRBV6-1	TRBJ1-6	TGTGCCAGCCACCCCGAACAAGGGTGGGGTTCACCCCTCCACTTT	CASHPEQGWGSPLHF
.	TRBD2	TRBV27	TRBJ2-7	TGTGCCAGCAGTTGGGCGGGAGAATCCTACGAGCAGTACTTC	CASSWAGESYEQYF
.	TRBD1	TRBV27	TRBJ2-7	TGTGCCAGCAGTTTACCAGGGGGTTCCTACGAGCAGTACTTC	CASSLPGGSYEQYF
.	.	TRBV28	TRBJ2-3	TGTGCCAGCAGTTTTAGGATAACCGATACGCAGTATTTT	CASSFRITDTQYF
few	.	TRBV7-9	TRBJ1-5	TGTGCCAGCAGCTTAGGGCGTCAAGGAGGCAATCAGCCCCAGCATTTT	CASSLGRQGGNQPQHF